Included here is one T cell receptor (beta chain) sequence, with context. Its antigen remains unknown. CDR1 is MGHRA and CDR2 is YSYEKL in the germline V gene. This CDR3 has 14 amino acids. V lost 0 bases and J lost 0, with 5 bases in between. This sample stems from a study of graft-versus-host responses after intestinal transplantation. Background on the study: Among the recipients, all got anti-thymocyte globulin induction and then tacrolimus and steroids for around 3 years.

The method was immunoSEQ multiplex PCR; TCRdb's version includes in-frame clones alone and lacks a portion of them. There are some 38,000 clones in the sample; over 90% occur only once, and about 20% lies in the top ten. Findings of the study overall: Researchers found GvH clones in recipient marrow, and some showed up first in ileum or blood.

The sequence derives from a human donor who was the organ donor for an intestinal transplant. The V gene is TRBV4-1, the J gene TRBJ1-2; D gene unclear. The sample was unstimulated CD8+ T cells sorted from spleen or lymph node cells, taken before transplant. The CDR3 DNA reads TGCGCCAGCAGCCAAGACCGATCTAACTATGGCTACACCTTC. As protein: CASSQDRSNYGYTF.